One sample yielded the 5 T cell receptor beta chains listed below, sequenced in a study of Graves' ophthalmopathy and Graves' hyperthyroidism. Beta-chain TCR CDR3 regions were amplified from RNA transcripts. HTBI-primed first-round RT-PCR preceded second-round multiplex PCR. TCRdb re-called the multiplex PCR reads with MiXCR, one entry per CDR3 protein. The table shows around 670,000 distinct CDR3 sequences, with 35% to 50% occurring only once. Sequenced input: peripheral blood. Receptors were obtained from an adult man with Graves' ophthalmopathy.

This clonotype came up a few times. The chain uses TRBV2 and TRBJ1-2, with a tentative D call TRBD1 (6 bases). CDR1 is SNHLY and CDR2 is FYNNEI in the germline V gene. The CDR3 totals 13 residues. The germline V and J ends were trimmed by 5 bases and 7 bases, with 14 bases remaining between them. DNA for the CDR3: TGTGCCAGCAGTCAAACCTACAGGGCTGGCTACACCTTC. This codes for CASSQTYRAGYTF.

The chain combines TRBV25-1 with TRBJ1-6; 7 bases match TRBD1. This CDR3 spans 14 amino acids. Germline V gives CDR1 MGHDK, CDR2 SYGVNS. V lost 6 bases, J lost 9 bases, and 8 bases stayed unmatched. CDR3 sequence: CASSVGPGGSPLHF. Here the CDR3 DNA reads TGTGCCAGCAGCGTAGGTCCAGGGGGTTCACCCCTCCACTTT.

This chain connects TRBV7-9 to TRBJ2-2; TRBD1 matches at 7 bases. The ends lost 4 bases at V and 0 bases at J; junction bases unmatched: 5. This CDR3 contains 16 residues. CDR1 and CDR2 (germline): SEHNR, FQNEAQ (reference sequence). The CDR3 reads CASSSPGTANTGELFF. CDR3 in DNA: TGTGCCAGCAGCTCGCCCGGGACAGCGAACACCGGGGAGCTGTTTTTT.

V gene TRBV12-3 or TRBV12-4 combines with J gene TRBJ1-4; 7 nucleotides align to TRBD1. The CDR3 has 17 amino acids. V dropped 4 bases and J dropped 6; count of bases not matched to a gene: 14. The chain's CDR3 is CASSSRHLDRRDEKLFF. DNA of the CDR3: TGTGCCAGCAGTTCCCGACACCTGGACAGGAGAGATGAAAAACTGTTTTTT.

This clonotype appeared many times. This chain uses TRBV14 with TRBJ2-7; no definite D call. V was cut by 0 bases and J by 3 bases, with 9 bases left in between. Germline V gene data show CDR1 as SGHDN and CDR2 as FVKESK. The CDR3 length is 14 residues. The CDR3 protein is CASSQDWYHYEQYF. The CDR3 DNA sequence: TGTGCCAGCAGCCAAGATTGGTATCACTACGAGCAGTACTTC.